Detailed here is one T cell receptor (beta chain). The sample belongs to a study of blood T cell repertoires in COVID-19. Background on the study: The United States, Italy and Spain supplied acute and convalescent COVID-19 samples. Sources were T cells, B-cell-depleted T cells, or PBMCs; the material itself was cDNA or gDNA.

As processed by the authors: For nucleated cells, counts were estimated from reference gene primer amplification. The table came from immunoSEQ multiplex PCR; TCRdb's copy has only in-frame clones and leaves some out. V and J calls and clone size are copied from that table; D and trimming were computed from the DNA. The data show approximately 300,000 clones, around 92% seen once. Germline V gives CDR1 MNHEY, CDR2 SMNVEV (reference sequence). The CDR3 runs to 15 residues. V lost 5 bases and J 0 bases, leaving 13 bases between the germline ends. The genes are TRBV27 and TRBJ1-1; TRBD1 is a possible D gene (6 bases). This clonotype was obtained from a man between 18 and 35 years old who had recovered from COVID-19. The sequenced material came from peripheral blood. CDR3 sequence reads: CASSRTQGMNTEAFF. The CDR3, as DNA: TGTGCCAGCAGTCGGACACAGGGTATGAACACTGAAGCTTTCTTT.